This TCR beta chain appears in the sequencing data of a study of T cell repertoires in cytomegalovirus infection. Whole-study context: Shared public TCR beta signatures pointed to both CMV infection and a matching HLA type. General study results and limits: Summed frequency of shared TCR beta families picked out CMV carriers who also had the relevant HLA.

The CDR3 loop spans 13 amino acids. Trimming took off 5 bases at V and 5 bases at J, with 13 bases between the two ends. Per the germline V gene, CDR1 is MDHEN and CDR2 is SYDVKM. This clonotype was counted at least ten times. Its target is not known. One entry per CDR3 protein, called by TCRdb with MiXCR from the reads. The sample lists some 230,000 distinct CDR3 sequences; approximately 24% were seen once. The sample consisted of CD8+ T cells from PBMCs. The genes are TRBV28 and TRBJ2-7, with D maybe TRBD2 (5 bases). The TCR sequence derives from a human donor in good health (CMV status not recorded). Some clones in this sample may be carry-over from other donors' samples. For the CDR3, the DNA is TGTGCCAGCAGTCCTAAGCCCGGGGACGAGCAGTACTTC. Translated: CASSPKPGDEQYF.